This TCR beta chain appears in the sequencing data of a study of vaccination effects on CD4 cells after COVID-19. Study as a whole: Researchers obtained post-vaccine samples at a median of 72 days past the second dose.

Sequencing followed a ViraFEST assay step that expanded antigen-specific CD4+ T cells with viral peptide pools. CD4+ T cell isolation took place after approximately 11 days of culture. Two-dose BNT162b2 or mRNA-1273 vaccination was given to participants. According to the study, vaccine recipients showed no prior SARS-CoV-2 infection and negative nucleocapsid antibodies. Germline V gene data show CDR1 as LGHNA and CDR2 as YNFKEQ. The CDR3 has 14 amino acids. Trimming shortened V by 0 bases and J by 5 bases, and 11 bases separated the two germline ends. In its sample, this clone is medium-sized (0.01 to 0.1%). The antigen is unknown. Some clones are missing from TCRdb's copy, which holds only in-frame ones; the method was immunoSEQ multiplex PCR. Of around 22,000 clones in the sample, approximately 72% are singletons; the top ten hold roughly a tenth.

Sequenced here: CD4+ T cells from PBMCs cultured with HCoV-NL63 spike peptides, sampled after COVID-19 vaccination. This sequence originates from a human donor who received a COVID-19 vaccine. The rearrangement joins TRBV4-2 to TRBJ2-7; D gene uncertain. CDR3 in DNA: TGTGCCAGCAGCCAAGACCAGACGGACGACGAGCAGTACTTC. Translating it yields CASSQDQTDDEQYF.